These 23 T cell receptor beta chains were all obtained from the same sample, sequenced in a study of blood T cell repertoires in COVID-19 (dated by TCRdb to the early 2020s). The protocol used for the library was the immunoSEQ multiplex PCR assay. TCRdb retrieved this table from immuneACCESS and kept in-frame rearrangements only. Not all clones are present; in checked studies, unresolved V genes account for under half, and no reason is known for the remainder. The sample yields about 210,000 clones; around 82% were counted once. The ten largest clones represent roughly 2.7% of the sample. The material sequenced was peripheral blood. Every receptor here comes from a woman aged 40 to 55 with active or convalescent COVID-19.

V is TRBV5-3 and J is TRBJ2-7; maybe TRBD2 (6 bases). TRBV5-3 is labeled an ORF, and its function is uncertain. Deletions cut 1 base from V and 0 bases from J, with 17 bases between. The CDR3 covers 17 residues. CDR3 in DNA: TGTGCCAGAAGCTTGTGTTACAGCGGGCTAAGCTCCTACGAGCAGTACTTC. It encodes CARSLCYSGLSSYEQYF.

J is TRBJ2-1 and V is TRBV9; D may be TRBD2 (6 bases). The CDR3 spans 15 residues. The V and J ends lost 3 bases and 7 bases respectively, with 17 bases between them. Germline V gene sequence: CDR1 SGDLS, CDR2 YYNGEE. CDR3 DNA sequence: TGTGCCAGCAGCGGCTGGGCTAGTCGGGGGAATGAGCAGTTCTTC. Its translation is CASSGWASRGNEQFF.

The V gene is TRBV19, the J gene TRBJ2-1; no clear D gene. Per germline, CDR1 LNHDA and CDR2 SQIVND (reference sequence). Trimming shortened V by 6 bases and J by 0 bases, and 15 bases separated the two germline ends. CDR3 length: 16 amino acids. CDR3 protein: CASSELLYLSYNEQFF. CDR3 nucleotide sequence: TGTGCCAGTAGCGAACTGCTATACCTCTCCTACAATGAGCAGTTCTTC.

This chain connects TRBV5-1 to TRBJ1-5, with a possible D match to TRBD1 (5 bases). CDR1 is SGHRS and CDR2 is YFSETQ in the germline V gene. V lost 0 bases and J lost 4, with 8 bases in between. The CDR3 is made up of 14 amino acids. CDR3 in amino acids: CASSLGSGNQPQHF. The CDR3 nucleotides read TGCGCCAGCAGCTTGGGGTCAGGGAATCAGCCCCAGCATTTT. Together with reference TRBV5-1 and TRBJ1-5, the CDR3 gives the full variable domain: KAGVTQTPRYLIKTRGQQVTLSCSPISGHRSVSWYQQTPGQGLQFLFEYFSETQRNKGNFPGRFSGRQFSNSRSEMNVSTLELGDSALYLCASSLGSGNQPQHFGDGTRLSIL.

This clone appeared once. V usage is TRBV5-1 and J usage is TRBJ2-3; TRBD2 matches 13 bases. The CDR3 extends over 17 amino acids. Unmatched junction bases numbered 9, after V lost 4 bases and J lost 4 bases. The V gene's germline CDR1 is SGHRS and CDR2 YFSETQ. The CDR3 region is CASSLRTSGGASDTQYF. As DNA, the CDR3 is TGCGCCAGCAGCCTCCGTACTAGCGGGGGGGCCTCAGATACGCAGTATTTT. Full variable domain (outside the CDR3, taken from reference TRBV5-1 and TRBJ2-3): KAGVTQTPRYLIKTRGQQVTLSCSPISGHRSVSWYQQTPGQGLQFLFEYFSETQRNKGNFPGRFSGRQFSNSRSEMNVSTLELGDSALYLCASSLRTSGGASDTQYFGPGTRLTVL.

The CDR3 reads CASRTSGWDGTGELFF. For the CDR3, the DNA is TGTGCCAGCAGGACCTCGGGGTGGGATGGAACCGGGGAGCTGTTTTTT. The chain uses TRBV7-8 and TRBJ2-2, with D perhaps matching TRBD2 (5 bases). This CDR3 has 16 amino acids. V lost 6 bases and J lost 5, with 19 bases in between. CDR1 is SGHVS and CDR2 is FQNEAQ in the germline V gene.

V is TRBV6-5 and J is TRBJ1-1, with TRBD1 as a possible D gene (5 bases). V gave up 7 bases and J gave up 1 base, with 13 bases separating them. CDR1 and CDR2 (germline): MNHEY, SVGAGI. The CDR3 is 14 amino acids. CDR3 protein: CASIDKGRNTEAFF. In nucleotides, the CDR3 is TGTGCCAGCATCGATAAGGGGCGGAACACTGAAGCTTTCTTT.

This chain links TRBV3-1 (or the pseudogene TRBV3-2) with TRBJ1-2; D is perhaps TRBD1 (5 bases). The CDR3 is 16 amino acids. Germline CDR1 and CDR2: LGHDT and YNNKEL (reference sequence). V was pared by 0 bases and J by 4 bases, with 15 bases between. The CDR3 DNA sequence: TGTGCCAGCAGCCAAGACGGGCGGGGGGAACCCTATGGCTACACCTTC. This codes for CASSQDGRGEPYGYTF.

The chain is built from TRBV18 and TRBJ1-1; D not resolved. The CDR3 has 13 residues. Germline V gene sequence: CDR1 KGHSH, CDR2 LQKENI. The V and J ends lost 0 bases and 5 bases respectively, with 7 bases between them. The CDR3 nucleotides read TGTGCCAGCTCACCACCGTCATTGACTGAAGCTTTCTTT. This translates into CASSPPSLTEAFF.

This chain uses TRBV28 with TRBJ2-1; 10 bases map to TRBD2. CDR3 length: 16 amino acids. Germline V gene data show CDR1 as MDHEN and CDR2 as SYDVKM. V lost 6 bases and J lost 8; bases outside the gene matches: 13. CDR3 sequence (DNA): TGTGCCAGCAGGACGGCAGCGGGGGGGCTGAGGTATGAGCAGTTCTTC. Its translation is CASRTAAGGLRYEQFF.

The chain carries TRBV7-3 and TRBJ2-2; D is possibly TRBD1 (5 bases). This CDR3 region has 15 residues. Trimming pared 6 bases from V and 7 bases from J, leaving 18 bases between. Germline CDR1 and CDR2: SGHTA and FQGTGA. The DNA for the CDR3 is TGTGCCAGCAGTCTCGTACAGGATCTTTACGGGGAGCTGTTTTTT. Translated: CASSLVQDLYGELFF.

Notes on this clone: An end of the junction differs from the germline gene, which may be a read error. The chain carries TRBV2 and TRBJ1-5; TRBD1 agrees at 7 bases. Germline CDR1 SNHLY, CDR2 FYNNEI. The CDR3 totals 14 residues. The CDR3 spells CVSSEQGLHQPQHF. The CDR3 DNA is TGTGTCAGCAGTGAACAGGGGCTACATCAGCCCCAGCATTTT.

This clone was seen just once. V usage is TRBV10-3 and J usage is TRBJ2-7; D is ambiguous. V lost 0 bases, J lost 3 bases, and 6 bases lay in between. The CDR3 consists of 13 residues. Germline V gene lookup returns CDR1 ENHRY and CDR2 SYGVKD. In DNA form, the CDR3 reads TGTGCCATCAGTGAGTCTAGTAACTACGAGCAGTACTTC. Its translation is CAISESSNYEQYF.

This clone was observed once. The V gene is TRBV9, the J gene TRBJ1-2, with a weak D call TRBD1 (6 bases). V was shortened by 10 bases and J by 7 bases, with 20 bases between the two germline ends. The CDR3 sequence is 13 residues long. In germline, CDR1 is SGDLS, CDR2 YYNGEE. CDR3 amino acids: CASRDIRSGGYTF. In nucleotides, the CDR3 is TGTGCCTCCCGGGACATAAGAAGTGGTGGCTACACCTTC.

This chain connects TRBV15 to TRBJ1-1; 8 bases are a match to TRBD1. Germline CDR1 reads LNHNV; CDR2 reads YYDKDF (reference sequence). The CDR3 length is 16 residues. The V and J ends lost 1 base and 5 bases, in that order; junction bases with no gene match: 9. The DNA of the CDR3 is TGTGCCACCAGCAGAGGTGTAGGCAGGGGGCGAACTGAAGCTTTCTTT. Residues: CATSRGVGRGRTEAFF.

The chain carries TRBV4-1 and TRBJ1-2; D call uncertain. Per germline, CDR1 MGHRA and CDR2 YSYEKL. The CDR3 loop spans 13 amino acids. V lost 0 bases and J lost 4, with 6 bases in between. CDR3 in DNA: TGCGCCAGCAGCCAAGAAACTTCCTATGGCTACACCTTC. This sequence encodes CASSQETSYGYTF.

CDR3 in amino acids: CASSYLGGGELFF. In DNA form, the CDR3 reads TGTGCCAGCAGTTATCTCGGCGGCGGGGAGCTGTTTTTT. This chain connects TRBV6-2 or TRBV6-3 to TRBJ2-2; the D is unclear. CDR1 MNHEY and CDR2 SVGEGT come from the germline V gene. This CDR3 comprises 13 residues. With 3 bases removed from V and 7 bases from J, the gap between germline ends came to 9 bases.

This clone has just a few counts. In nucleotides, the CDR3 is TGTGCCAGCAGTGAATTTAGGGTAACAGGGGATTCACCCCTCCACTTT. Translated: CASSEFRVTGDSPLHF. J is TRBJ1-6 and V is TRBV6-1; 7 bases match TRBD1. CDR1 MNHNS and CDR2 SASEGT come from the germline V gene. After removal of 2 bases from V and 8 bases from J, the junction contained 9 bases not matched to a gene. There are 16 residues in the CDR3.

This clone showed up many times. The chain recombines TRBV9 with TRBJ2-2; D is ambiguous. CDR1 is SGDLS and CDR2 is YYNGEE in the germline V gene. The CDR3 extends over 12 amino acids. V was cut by 1 base and J by 8 bases, with 6 bases left in between. Here the CDR3 reads CASSVLRGELFF. The DNA of the CDR3 is TGTGCCAGCAGCGTATTGAGGGGGGAGCTGTTTTTT. Looking up the rest from reference TRBV9 and TRBJ2-2 gives the full variable domain: DSGVTQTPKHLITATGQRVTLRCSPRSGDLSVYWYQQSLDQGLQFLIQYYNGEERAKGNILERFSAQQFPDLHSELNLSSLELGDSALYFCASSVLRGELFFGEGSRLTVL.

J is TRBJ1-5 and V is TRBV25-1, with 9 bases that match TRBD1. Unmatched junction bases numbered 9, after V lost 2 bases and J lost 4 bases. The CDR3 runs to 17 residues. Germline V gene data show CDR1 as MGHDK and CDR2 as SYGVNS. The chain's CDR3 is CASSETGQGRLNQPQHF. The CDR3 nucleotides are TGTGCCAGCAGTGAAACGGGACAGGGAAGGCTTAATCAGCCCCAGCATTTT.

This rearrangement joins TRBV6-6 to TRBJ2-2; 7 nucleotides match TRBD1. The CDR3 loop spans 16 amino acids. Germline V gives CDR1 MNHNY, CDR2 SVGAGI (reference sequence). Trimming removed 2 bases from V and 6 bases from J; junction bases left unmatched: 9. CDR3 in amino acids: CASSYNSDRNPGELFF. DNA for the CDR3: TGTGCCAGCAGTTACAATTCGGACAGGAATCCCGGGGAGCTGTTTTTT.

As to this clone: An end of the junction does not agree with germline; a read error may underlie this. J is TRBJ1-5 and V is TRBV28, with 7 bases fitting TRBD1. Germline CDR1 MDHEN, CDR2 SYDVKM. This CDR3 comprises 16 residues. The CDR3 loop reads CASSSPGTVRNQAQHF. Here the CDR3 DNA reads TGTGCCAGCAGTTCACCCGGGACAGTCAGAAATCAGGCCCAGCATTTT. Complete variable domain (other parts from reference TRBV28 and TRBJ1-5): DVKVTQSSRYLVKRTGEKVFLECVQDMDHENMFWYRQDPGLGLRLIYFSYDVKMKEKGDIPEGYSVSREKKERFSLILESASTNQTSMYLCASSSPGTVRNQAQHFGDGTRLSIL.

The J gene is TRBJ2-7, the V gene TRBV18; tentatively, D is TRBD2 (7 bases). Per germline, CDR1 KGHSH and CDR2 LQKENI. V lost 6 bases to trimming and J lost 3 bases, with 18 bases between them. CDR3 length: 15 amino acids. CDR3 sequence reads: CASSVEGGGNYEQYF. The CDR3 DNA reads TGTGCCAGCTCCGTTGAGGGCGGGGGCAACTACGAGCAGTACTTC. The variable domain in full, with the rest retrieved from reference TRBV18 and TRBJ2-7, is NAGVMQNPRHLVRRRGQEARLRCSPMKGHSHVYWYRQLPEEGLKFMVYLQKENIIDESGMPKERFSAEFPKEGPSILRIQQVVRGDSAAYFCASSVEGGGNYEQYFGPGTRLTVT.